These 15 T cell receptor beta chains were all obtained from the same sample, sequenced in a study of long-term antiretroviral therapy in people with HIV. Survey-level immunoSEQ v3.0 assays were run. Sequenced by immunoSEQ multiplex PCR; TCRdb stores in-frame clones only, minus some. Of 16,000 or so clones in the sample, 77% were seen once. Sequencing was performed on unsorted PBMCs, taken 2.1 years after starting antiretroviral therapy. These receptors originate from a man in his forties with HIV.

This clone occurred once. The chain uses TRBV7-9 and TRBJ2-2, with D perhaps TRBD2 (5 bases). Looked up from germline, CDR1 is SEHNR and CDR2 is FQNEAQ (reference sequence). The CDR3 covers 17 residues. Trimming took 2 bases from V and 1 from J, leaving 14 bases between them. The CDR3 loop reads CASSLYSSGLNTGELFF. For the CDR3, the DNA is TGTGCCAGCAGCTTATATTCGAGCGGCCTGAACACCGGGGAGCTGTTTTTT.

This clone was counted between two and nine times. The rearrangement links TRBV6-4 to TRBJ2-3, with D perhaps being TRBD1 or TRBD2 (5 bases each). Germline V gene sequence: CDR1 MRHNA, CDR2 SNTAGT. The CDR3 covers 14 residues. Trimming removed 0 bases at V and 1 base at J, with 5 bases between. CDR3 DNA sequence: TGTGCCAGCAGTGACTCGGGGGGCACAGATACGCAGTATTTT. Its translation is CASSDSGGTDTQYF.

V and J are TRBV13 and TRBJ1-1; D not resolved. The CDR3 length is 12 residues. V lost 3 bases and J 6 bases, leaving 8 bases between the germline ends. Germline V gene data show CDR1 as PRHDT and CDR2 as FYEKMQ (reference sequence). The CDR3 reads CASSFGSSEAFF. The CDR3 bases are TGTGCCAGCAGCTTCGGGTCGTCTGAAGCTTTCTTT.

For the CDR3, the DNA is TGTGCCAGTAGTCCCATGGGGCAGGGTGTCGAAAAACTGTTTTTT. Translated, it gives CASSPMGQGVEKLFF. This chain uses TRBV19 with TRBJ1-4, with D tentatively TRBD1 (5 bases). Trimming removed 5 bases from V and 8 bases from J, with 18 bases in between. The CDR3 consists of 15 residues. CDR1 and CDR2 from the germline V gene are LNHDA and SQIVND (reference sequence).

The sample holds a few counts of this clone. The chain has TRBV2 and TRBJ1-5; TRBD1 agrees at 11 bases. CDR3 length: 16 amino acids. Per germline, CDR1 SNHLY and CDR2 FYNNEI. The V gene end was trimmed by 6 bases and the J gene end by 2 bases; junction bases not matched to a gene: 6. This chain's CDR3 is CASRVDRGPGNQPQHF. CDR3 in DNA: TGTGCCAGCAGAGTGGACAGGGGGCCGGGCAATCAGCCCCAGCATTTT.

The J gene is TRBJ1-5, the V gene TRBV6-5; D gene uncertain. The CDR3 covers 13 residues. Germline CDR1 reads MNHEY; CDR2 reads SVGAGI. Between the trimmed V and J ends, which lost 2 bases and 5 bases, there was a span of 7 bases. The CDR3 loop reads CASSYRGDQPQHF. As DNA, the CDR3 is TGTGCCAGCAGTTACCGAGGAGATCAGCCCCAGCATTTT.

This clone was seen a single time. The V and J genes are TRBV15 and TRBJ2-7; TRBD1 matches at 9 bases. The CDR3 runs 15 residues. Germline CDR1 and CDR2: LNHNV and YYDKDF (reference sequence). V shed 3 bases, J shed 2 bases, and the junction held 5 bases outside the gene matches. The CDR3 spells CATSSPGQGTYEQYF. The CDR3 bases are TGTGCCACCAGCAGTCCCGGACAGGGGACCTACGAGCAGTACTTC.

The chain recombines TRBV7-9 with TRBJ2-7, with D perhaps TRBD1 (7 bases). The V and J ends lost 1 base and 2 bases respectively, with 15 bases between them. CDR3 length: 16 amino acids. Germline V lookup: CDR1 SEHNR, CDR2 FQNEAQ (reference sequence). In nucleotides, the CDR3 is TGTGCCAGCAGCTTAGAGGGGGGACAGCGACCCTACGAGCAGTACTTC. Protein sequence: CASSLEGGQRPYEQYF.

There are a few counts of this clone. V usage is TRBV19 and J usage is TRBJ2-1; 12 nucleotides match TRBD2. In germline, CDR1 is LNHDA, CDR2 SQIVND (reference sequence). The CDR3 totals 16 residues. With V trimmed by 7 bases and J by 1 base, 5 bases remained unmatched. CDR3 nucleotide sequence: TGTGCCAGTACTCTAGCGGGGGGGGTTTCCTACAATGAGCAGTTCTTC. Translation: CASTLAGGVSYNEQFF.

The chain uses TRBV6-5 and TRBJ2-4, with unresolved D. This CDR3 is built from 15 residues. Deletions cut 6 bases from V and 0 bases from J, with 12 bases between. Germline CDR1 reads MNHEY; CDR2 reads SVGAGI. CDR3 loop: CASSHADLAKNIQYF. The CDR3 DNA follows: TGTGCCAGCAGCCACGCCGATCTAGCCAAAAACATTCAGTACTTC.

This rearrangement joins TRBV9 to TRBJ1-5, with 7 bases that match TRBD1. CDR1 is SGDLS, CDR2 YYNGEE, per germline. V was pared by 4 bases and J by 6 bases, with 10 bases of the junction left unmatched. This CDR3 has 15 residues. CDR3 sequence reads: CASSPGGGGGQPQHF. CDR3 bases: TGTGCCAGCAGCCCAGGGGGAGGAGGGGGTCAGCCCCAGCATTTT.

The CDR3 DNA sequence: TGTGCCAGCAGCCTCCCCTACAATGAGCAGTTCTTC. Translation gives CASSLPYNEQFF. J is TRBJ2-1 and V is TRBV5-4; D is undetermined. The length of the CDR3 is 12 residues. Germline values: CDR1 SGHNT, CDR2 YYREEE (reference sequence). Trimming took off 4 bases at V and 2 bases at J, with 4 bases between the two ends.

The DNA of the CDR3 is TGTGCCAGCTCGTCAGGGGACGGGATTGCTTCACCCCTCCACTTT. This gives the protein CASSSGDGIASPLHF. The gene calls are TRBV18 and TRBJ1-6; possible D gene TRBD1, 6 bases. CDR3 size: 15 residues. Germline V gene sequence: CDR1 KGHSH, CDR2 LQKENI. The ends were cut back, 6 bases at V and 9 bases at J, with 18 bases in the middle. Variable domain in full (rest from reference TRBV18 and TRBJ1-6): NAGVMQNPRHLVRRRGQEARLRCSPMKGHSHVYWYRQLPEEGLKFMVYLQKENIIDESGMPKERFSAEFPKEGPSILRIQQVVRGDSAAYFCASSSGDGIASPLHFGNGTRLTVT.

This chain connects TRBV27 to TRBJ2-7, with D maybe TRBD2 (5 bases). The CDR3 spans 15 residues. Germline CDR1 is MNHEY and CDR2 is SMNVEV (reference sequence). V was cut by 2 bases and J by 2 bases, with 13 bases left in between. The CDR3 loop is CASSLVGQEAYEQYF. CDR3 nucleotide sequence: TGTGCCAGCAGTTTAGTTGGGCAGGAGGCCTACGAGCAGTACTTC.

The chain is built from TRBV6-6 and TRBJ1-1, with 8 bases identical to TRBD1. Losses at the gene ends were 6 bases for V and 4 bases for J; bases not matched to a gene: 13. The CDR3 consists of 16 residues. In germline, CDR1 is MNHNY, CDR2 SVGAGI (reference sequence). In nucleotides, the CDR3 is TGTGCCAGCAGCCACCCGGGACAGGCGGGGGGCACTGAAGCTTTCTTT. Translation gives CASSHPGQAGGTEAFF.